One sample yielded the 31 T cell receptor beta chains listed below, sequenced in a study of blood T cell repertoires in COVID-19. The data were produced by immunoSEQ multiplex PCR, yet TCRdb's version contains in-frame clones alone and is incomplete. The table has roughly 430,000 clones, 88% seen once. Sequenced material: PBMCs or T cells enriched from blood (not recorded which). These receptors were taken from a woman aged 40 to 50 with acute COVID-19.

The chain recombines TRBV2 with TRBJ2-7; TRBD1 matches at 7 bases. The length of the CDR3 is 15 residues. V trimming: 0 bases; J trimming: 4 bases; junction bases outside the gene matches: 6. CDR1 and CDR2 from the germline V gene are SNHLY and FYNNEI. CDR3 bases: TGTGCCAGCAGTGAAGCGCGACAGGGTATGTACGAGCAGTACTTC. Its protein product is CASSEARQGMYEQYF.

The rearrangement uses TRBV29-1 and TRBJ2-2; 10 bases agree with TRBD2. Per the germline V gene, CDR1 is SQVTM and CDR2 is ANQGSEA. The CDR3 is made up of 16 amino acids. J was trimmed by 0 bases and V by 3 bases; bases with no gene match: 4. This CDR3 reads CSVENTSGTNTGELFF. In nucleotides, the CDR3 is TGCAGCGTTGAGAATACTAGCGGGACGAACACCGGGGAGCTGTTTTTT.

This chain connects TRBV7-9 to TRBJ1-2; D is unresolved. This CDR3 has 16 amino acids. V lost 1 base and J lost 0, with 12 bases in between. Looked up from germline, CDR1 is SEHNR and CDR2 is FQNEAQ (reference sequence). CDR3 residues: CASSLDRSATNYGYTF. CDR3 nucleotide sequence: TGTGCCAGCAGCTTAGACAGATCAGCTACTAACTATGGCTACACCTTC.

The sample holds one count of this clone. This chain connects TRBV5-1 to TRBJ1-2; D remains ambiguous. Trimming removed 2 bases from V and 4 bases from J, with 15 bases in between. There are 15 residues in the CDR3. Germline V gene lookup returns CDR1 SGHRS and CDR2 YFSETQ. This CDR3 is CASSFRAGEIYGYTF. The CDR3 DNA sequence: TGCGCCAGCAGCTTTAGGGCCGGGGAGATCTATGGCTACACCTTC.

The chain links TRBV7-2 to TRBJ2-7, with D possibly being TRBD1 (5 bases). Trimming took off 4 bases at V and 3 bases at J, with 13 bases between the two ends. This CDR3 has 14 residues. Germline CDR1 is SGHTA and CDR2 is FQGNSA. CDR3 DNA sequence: TGTGCCAGCAGCTCGAATCAGGGTTTCTACGAGCAGTACTTC. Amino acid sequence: CASSSNQGFYEQYF.

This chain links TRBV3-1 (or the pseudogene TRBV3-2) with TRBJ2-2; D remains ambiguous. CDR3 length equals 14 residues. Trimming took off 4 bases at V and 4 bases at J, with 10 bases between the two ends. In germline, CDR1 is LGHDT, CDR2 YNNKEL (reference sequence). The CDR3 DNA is TGTGCCAGCAGCCTTACACGTACCACCGGGGAGCTGTTTTTT. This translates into CASSLTRTTGELFF.

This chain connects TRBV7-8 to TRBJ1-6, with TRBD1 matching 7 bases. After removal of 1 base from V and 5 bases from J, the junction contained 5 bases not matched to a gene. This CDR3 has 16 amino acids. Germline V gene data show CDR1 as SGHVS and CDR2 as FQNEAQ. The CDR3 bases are TGTGCCAGCAGCTTAGTTTCAGGGGGTAATAATTCACCCCTCCACTTT. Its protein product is CASSLVSGGNNSPLHF.

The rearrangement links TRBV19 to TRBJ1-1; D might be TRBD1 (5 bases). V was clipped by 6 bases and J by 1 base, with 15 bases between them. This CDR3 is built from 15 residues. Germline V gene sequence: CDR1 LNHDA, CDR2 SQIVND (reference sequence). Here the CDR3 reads CASSWGGVPNTEAFF. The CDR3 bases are TGTGCCAGTAGCTGGGGGGGAGTACCGAACACTGAAGCTTTCTTT. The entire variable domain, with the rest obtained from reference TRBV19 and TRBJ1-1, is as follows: DGGITQSPKYLFRKEGQNVTLSCEQNLNHDAMYWYRQDPGQGLRLIYYSQIVNDFQKGDIAEGYSVSREKKESFPLTVTSAQKNPTAFYLCASSWGGVPNTEAFFGQGTRLTVV.

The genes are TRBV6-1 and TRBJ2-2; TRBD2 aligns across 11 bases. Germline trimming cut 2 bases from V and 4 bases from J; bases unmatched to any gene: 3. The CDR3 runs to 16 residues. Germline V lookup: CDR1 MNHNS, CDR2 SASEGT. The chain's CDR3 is CASSENLAGGTGELFF. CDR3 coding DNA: TGTGCCAGCAGTGAAAATCTAGCGGGGGGCACCGGGGAGCTGTTTTTT.

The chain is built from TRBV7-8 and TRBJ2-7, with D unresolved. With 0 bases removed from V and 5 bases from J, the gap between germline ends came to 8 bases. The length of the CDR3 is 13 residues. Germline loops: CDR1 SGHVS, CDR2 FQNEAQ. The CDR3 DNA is TGTGCCAGCAGCTTAGCGTCGGGTAACGAGCAGTACTTC. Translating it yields CASSLASGNEQYF.

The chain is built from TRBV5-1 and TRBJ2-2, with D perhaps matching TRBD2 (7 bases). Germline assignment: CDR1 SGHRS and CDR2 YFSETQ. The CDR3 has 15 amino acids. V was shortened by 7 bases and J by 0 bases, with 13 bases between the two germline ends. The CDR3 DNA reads TGCGCCAGCGGTCGGGGGGCCACGAACACCGGGGAGCTGTTTTTT. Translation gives CASGRGATNTGELFF.

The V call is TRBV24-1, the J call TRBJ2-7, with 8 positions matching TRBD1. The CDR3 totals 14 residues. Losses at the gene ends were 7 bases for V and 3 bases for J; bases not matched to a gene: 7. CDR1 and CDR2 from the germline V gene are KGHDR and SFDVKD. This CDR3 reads CATRQDREDYEQYF. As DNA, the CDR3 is TGTGCCACCAGGCAGGACAGGGAAGACTACGAGCAGTACTTC.

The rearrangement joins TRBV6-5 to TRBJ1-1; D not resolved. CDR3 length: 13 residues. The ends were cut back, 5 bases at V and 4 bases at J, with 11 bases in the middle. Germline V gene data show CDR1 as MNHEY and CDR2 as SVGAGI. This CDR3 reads CASSPRGSTEAFF. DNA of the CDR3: TGTGCCAGCAGTCCTCGAGGTAGCACTGAAGCTTTCTTT.

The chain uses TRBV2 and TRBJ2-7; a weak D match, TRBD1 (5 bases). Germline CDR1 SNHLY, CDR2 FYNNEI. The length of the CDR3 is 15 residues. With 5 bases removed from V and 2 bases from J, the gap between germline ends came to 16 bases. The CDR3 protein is CASSPKFSTAYEQYF. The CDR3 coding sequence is TGTGCCAGCAGTCCTAAGTTTTCGACAGCCTACGAGCAGTACTTC.

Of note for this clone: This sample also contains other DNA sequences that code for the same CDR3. CDR3 sequence (DNA): TGTGCCAGCAGCGAACAGGGAAACTATGGCTACACCTTC. Amino acid sequence: CASSEQGNYGYTF. The rearrangement links TRBV9 to TRBJ1-2, with a possible D match to TRBD1 (6 bases). The CDR3 runs to 13 residues. Germline CDR1 reads SGDLS; CDR2 reads YYNGEE. The V gene lost 3 bases and the J gene lost 2 bases, with 8 bases spanning the gap.

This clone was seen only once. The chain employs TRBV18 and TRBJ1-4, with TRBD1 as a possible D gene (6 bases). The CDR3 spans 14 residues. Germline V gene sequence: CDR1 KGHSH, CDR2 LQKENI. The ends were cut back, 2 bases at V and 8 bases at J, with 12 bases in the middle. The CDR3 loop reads CASSPGQGKEKLFF. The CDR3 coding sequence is TGTGCCAGCTCACCAGGGCAGGGGAAGGAAAAACTGTTTTTT. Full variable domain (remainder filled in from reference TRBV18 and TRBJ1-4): NAGVMQNPRHLVRRRGQEARLRCSPMKGHSHVYWYRQLPEEGLKFMVYLQKENIIDESGMPKERFSAEFPKEGPSILRIQQVVRGDSAAYFCASSPGQGKEKLFFGSGTQLSVL.

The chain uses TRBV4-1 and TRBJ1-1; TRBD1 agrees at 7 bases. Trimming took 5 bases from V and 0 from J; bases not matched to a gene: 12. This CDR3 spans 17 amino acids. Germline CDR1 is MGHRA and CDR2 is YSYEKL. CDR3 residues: CASSKGGTGALNTEAFF. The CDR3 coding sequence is TGCGCCAGCAGCAAGGGGGGTACAGGGGCGCTGAACACTGAAGCTTTCTTT.

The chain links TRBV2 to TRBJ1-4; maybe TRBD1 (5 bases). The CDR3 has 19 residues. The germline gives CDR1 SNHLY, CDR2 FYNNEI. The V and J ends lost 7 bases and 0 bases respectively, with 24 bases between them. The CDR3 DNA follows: TGTGCCAGCAACTCACCTAGCGACAGCGGAAAAGCAACTAATGAAAAACTGTTTTTT. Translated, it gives CASNSPSDSGKATNEKLFF.

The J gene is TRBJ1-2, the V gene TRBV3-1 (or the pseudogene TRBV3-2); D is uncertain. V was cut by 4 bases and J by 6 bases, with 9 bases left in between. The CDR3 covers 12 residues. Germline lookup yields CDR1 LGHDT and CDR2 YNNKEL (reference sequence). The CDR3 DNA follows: TGTGCCAGCAGCCTCCACAGTGATGGCTACACCTTC. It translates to CASSLHSDGYTF.

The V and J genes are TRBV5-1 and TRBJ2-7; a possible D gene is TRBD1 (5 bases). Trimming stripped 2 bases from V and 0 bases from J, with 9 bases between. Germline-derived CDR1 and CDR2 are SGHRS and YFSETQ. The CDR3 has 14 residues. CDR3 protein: CASSLRGFSYEQYF. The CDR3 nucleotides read TGCGCCAGCAGCTTAAGGGGATTCTCCTACGAGCAGTACTTC.

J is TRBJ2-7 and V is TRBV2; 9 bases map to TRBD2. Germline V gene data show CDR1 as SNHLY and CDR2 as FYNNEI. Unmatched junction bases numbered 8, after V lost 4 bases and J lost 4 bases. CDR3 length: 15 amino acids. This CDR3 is CASSGGGAGAYEQYF. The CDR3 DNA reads TGTGCCAGCAGTGGCGGGGGGGCTGGAGCGTACGAGCAGTACTTC. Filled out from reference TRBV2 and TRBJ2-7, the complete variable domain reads EPEVTQTPSHQVTQMGQEVILRCVPISNHLYFYWYRQILGQKVEFLVSFYNNEISEKSEIFDDQFSVERPDGSNFTLKIRSTKLEDSAMYFCASSGGGAGAYEQYFGPGTRLTVT.

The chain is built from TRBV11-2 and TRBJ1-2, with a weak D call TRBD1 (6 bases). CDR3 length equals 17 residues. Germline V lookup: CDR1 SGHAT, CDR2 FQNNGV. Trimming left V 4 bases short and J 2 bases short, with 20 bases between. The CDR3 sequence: CASSSLLRTVLNYGYTF. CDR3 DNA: TGTGCCAGCAGCTCCCTTCTTAGGACAGTTCTGAACTATGGCTACACCTTC.

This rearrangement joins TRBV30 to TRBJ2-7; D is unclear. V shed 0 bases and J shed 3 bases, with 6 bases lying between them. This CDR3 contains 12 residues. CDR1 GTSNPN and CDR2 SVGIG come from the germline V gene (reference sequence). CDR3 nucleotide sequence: TGTGCCTGGAGTGTAGCATTCTACGAGCAGTACTTC. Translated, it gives CAWSVAFYEQYF.

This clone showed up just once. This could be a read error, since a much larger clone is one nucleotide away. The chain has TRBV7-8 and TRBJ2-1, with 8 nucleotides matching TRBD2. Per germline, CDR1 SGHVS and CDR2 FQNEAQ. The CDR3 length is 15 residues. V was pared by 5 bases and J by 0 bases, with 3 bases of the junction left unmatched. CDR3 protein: CASSPSGSSYNEQFF. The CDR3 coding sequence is TGTGCCAGCAGCCCCAGCGGGAGCTCCTACAATGAGCAGTTCTTC.

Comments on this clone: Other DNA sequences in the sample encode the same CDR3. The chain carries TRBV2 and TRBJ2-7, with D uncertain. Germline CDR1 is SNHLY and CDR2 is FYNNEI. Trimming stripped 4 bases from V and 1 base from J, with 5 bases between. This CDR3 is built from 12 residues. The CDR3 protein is CASSVRSYEQYF. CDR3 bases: TGTGCCAGCAGTGTGAGGTCCTACGAGCAGTACTTC. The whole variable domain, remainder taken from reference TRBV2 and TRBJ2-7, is EPEVTQTPSHQVTQMGQEVILRCVPISNHLYFYWYRQILGQKVEFLVSFYNNEISEKSEIFDDQFSVERPDGSNFTLKIRSTKLEDSAMYFCASSVRSYEQYFGPGTRLTVT.

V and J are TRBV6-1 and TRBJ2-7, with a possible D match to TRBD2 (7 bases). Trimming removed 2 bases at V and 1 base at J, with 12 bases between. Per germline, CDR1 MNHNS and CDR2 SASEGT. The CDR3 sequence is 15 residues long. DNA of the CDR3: TGTGCCAGCAGTGAACTGGGGGGGGCTTCCTACGAGCAGTACTTC. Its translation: CASSELGGASYEQYF.

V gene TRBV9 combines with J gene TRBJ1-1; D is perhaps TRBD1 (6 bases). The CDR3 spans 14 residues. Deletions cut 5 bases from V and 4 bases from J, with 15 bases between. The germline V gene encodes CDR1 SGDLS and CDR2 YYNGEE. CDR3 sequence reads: CASRPAGGGTEAFF. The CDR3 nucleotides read TGTGCCAGCAGGCCTGCGGGGGGCGGCACTGAAGCTTTCTTT.

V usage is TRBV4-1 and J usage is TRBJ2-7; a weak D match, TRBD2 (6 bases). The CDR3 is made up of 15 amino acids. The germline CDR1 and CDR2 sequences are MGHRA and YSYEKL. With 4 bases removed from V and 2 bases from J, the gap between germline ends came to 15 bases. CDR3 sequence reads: CASSRSWGVPYEQYF. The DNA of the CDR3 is TGCGCCAGCAGCCGATCCTGGGGGGTCCCCTACGAGCAGTACTTC.

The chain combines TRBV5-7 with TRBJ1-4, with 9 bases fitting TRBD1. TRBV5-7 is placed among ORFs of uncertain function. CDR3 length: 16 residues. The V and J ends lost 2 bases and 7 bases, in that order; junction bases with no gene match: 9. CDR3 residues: CASSLRGDRVAEKLFF. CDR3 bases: TGTGCCAGCAGCTTAAGGGGGGACAGGGTTGCTGAAAAACTGTTTTTT.

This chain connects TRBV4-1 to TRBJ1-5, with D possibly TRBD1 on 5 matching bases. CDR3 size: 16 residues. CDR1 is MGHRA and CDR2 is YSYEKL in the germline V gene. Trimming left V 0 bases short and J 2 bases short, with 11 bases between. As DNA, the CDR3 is TGCGCCAGCAGCCAAGATATAAGGGGCGGCAATCAGCCCCAGCATTTT. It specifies CASSQDIRGGNQPQHF.

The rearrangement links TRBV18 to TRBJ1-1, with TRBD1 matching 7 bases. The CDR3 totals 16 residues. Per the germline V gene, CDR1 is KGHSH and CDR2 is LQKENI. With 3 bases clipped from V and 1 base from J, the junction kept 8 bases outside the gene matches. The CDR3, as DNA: TGTGCCAGCTCACCCGTTCTGAGGGGGCGGAACACTGAAGCTTTCTTT. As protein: CASSPVLRGRNTEAFF. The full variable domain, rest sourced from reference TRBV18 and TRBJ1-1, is NAGVMQNPRHLVRRRGQEARLRCSPMKGHSHVYWYRQLPEEGLKFMVYLQKENIIDESGMPKERFSAEFPKEGPSILRIQQVVRGDSAAYFCASSPVLRGRNTEAFFGQGTRLTVV.